The 18 T cell receptor beta chains below all came from one sample that was sequenced in a study of post-analysis software for immune sequencing data. Points from the study as a whole: With TRBV5-6, TRBV5-1 and TRBV20-1 included, about 5 TRBV segments were more frequent in patients than in controls.

No antigens are known for them. Unique molecular identifiers were built into the TCR beta cDNA libraries. TCRdb called the PCR reads again in MiXCR, with one record for every CDR3 protein. The sample shows some 800,000 distinct CDR3 sequences, 46% of them seen only once. The specimen was blood. The receptors shown here come from a girl under 18 with multiple sclerosis.

The chain has TRBV4-3 and TRBJ2-7; 7 bases align to TRBD2. The V and J ends lost 0 bases and 3 bases, in that order; junction bases with no gene match: 5. Germline CDR1 reads LGHNA; CDR2 reads YSLEER. The CDR3 contains 15 residues. CDR3 DNA: TGCGCCAGCAGCCAAGAACGGCTAGCGGACTACGAGCAGTACTTC. Translation: CASSQERLADYEQYF.

The sample holds a few counts of this clonotype. Its ends do not fully match the called genes, so a read error is possible. J is TRBJ2-7 and V is TRBV5-6; TRBD1 might be the D (6 bases). This CDR3 is 13 amino acids long. The germline gives CDR1 SGHDT, CDR2 YYEEEE. The CDR3 bases are TGTGCCAGCACCCTGGACAGCTCCTACGGGCAGTACTTC. It codes for CASTLDSSYGQYF. The full variable domain, its missing parts supplied by reference TRBV5-6 and TRBJ2-7, is DAGVTQSPTHLIKTRGQQVTLRCSPKSGHDTVSWYQQALGQGPQFIFQYYEEEERQRGNFPDRFSGHQFPNYSSELNVNALLLGDSALYLCASTLDSSYGQYFGPGTRLTVT.

The chain joins TRBV12-3 or TRBV12-4 to TRBJ1-1, with D unclear. The CDR3 sequence is 14 residues long. Trimming cost V 3 bases and J 4 bases, with 12 bases left between them. This CDR3 reads CASSFRAGGTEAFF. CDR3 DNA: TGTGCCAGCAGTTTTCGGGCAGGCGGCACTGAAGCTTTCTTT.

This clonotype showed up just a few times. The chain combines TRBV7-9 with TRBJ2-3; 11 nucleotides align to TRBD2. The germline V gene encodes CDR1 SEHNR and CDR2 FQNEAQ (reference sequence). Unmatched junction bases numbered 7, after V lost 5 bases and J lost 0 bases. This CDR3 is 17 amino acids long. The CDR3 loop reads CASSLQLAGASTDTQYF. CDR3 in DNA: TGTGCCAGCAGCCTACAACTAGCGGGAGCAAGCACAGATACGCAGTATTTT.

The rearrangement uses TRBV27 and TRBJ2-7, with 9 bases that match TRBD2. The germline V gene encodes CDR1 MNHEY and CDR2 SMNVEV (reference sequence). V trimming: 3 bases; J trimming: 8 bases; junction bases outside the gene matches: 5. The CDR3 covers 13 residues. The CDR3 loop is CASSFSGTSKQYF. CDR3 nucleotide sequence: TGTGCCAGCAGTTTTTCCGGGACTAGCAAGCAGTACTTC.

This clonotype was observed a single time. The CDR3 ends on some other residue instead of the conserved phenylalanine or tryptophan, so this is likely a read error. This rearrangement joins TRBV29-1 to TRBJ2-1; 9 bases line up with TRBD2. This CDR3 comprises 13 residues. V lost 7 bases, J lost 4 bases, and 5 bases stayed unmatched. Germline lookup yields CDR1 SQVTM and CDR2 ANQGSEA. CDR3 amino acids: CSESSGVYNEQFV. The CDR3 DNA sequence: TGCAGCGAATCTAGCGGGGTATACAATGAGCAGTTCGTC.

This clonotype came up a few times. The V gene is TRBV20-1, the J gene TRBJ1-4; 10 nucleotides match TRBD1. Looked up from germline, CDR1 is DFQATT and CDR2 is SNEGSKA (reference sequence). CDR3 length: 14 amino acids. The V gene end was trimmed by 6 bases and the J gene end by 8 bases; junction bases not matched to a gene: 9. The DNA of the CDR3 is TGCAGTGCATTCCGGGACAGGGGCTTCGAAAAACTGTTTTTT. This sequence encodes CSAFRDRGFEKLFF.

This clonotype was detected only a few times. The V and J genes are TRBV29-1 and TRBJ1-1, with D maybe TRBD1 (5 bases). Germline V CDR1 and CDR2: SQVTM, ANQGSEA. Trimming shortened V by 4 bases and J by 1 base, and 7 bases separated the two germline ends. The CDR3 is 12 amino acids. The CDR3 sequence is CSVATENTEAFF. The CDR3 region has the DNA TGCAGCGTTGCGACAGAGAACACTGAAGCTTTCTTT.

With regard to this clonotype: Possible read error: a much larger clone is one base away. The genes are TRBV11-1 and TRBJ2-4; 10 bases are shared with TRBD1. The closer fit of TRBJ2-7 to the DNA end suggests the J call may be wrong. The CDR3 runs to 17 residues. Germline CDR1 is SGHAT and CDR2 is FQDESV (reference sequence). In DNA form, the CDR3 reads TGTGCCAGCAGCGCCAGATTTGGGACAGGGGCTACCAACGAGCAGTACTTC. It translates to CASSARFGTGATNEQYF.

This clonotype occurred a few times. The J gene is TRBJ2-5, the V gene TRBV5-1, with TRBD2 identical over 8 bases. The V segment lost 0 bases and the J segment 2 bases; nucleotides outside the gene matches: 6. Germline CDR1 reads SGHRS; CDR2 reads YFSETQ. This CDR3 has 16 residues. CDR3 residues: CASSLDLAGKQETQYF. The CDR3 DNA sequence: TGCGCCAGCAGCTTGGATCTAGCGGGCAAGCAAGAGACCCAGTACTTC.

V is TRBV7-2 and J is TRBJ1-2; no firm D call. CDR1 SGHTA and CDR2 FQGNSA come from the germline V gene. Trimming shortened V by 0 bases and J by 2 bases, and 16 bases separated the two germline ends. This CDR3 has 17 amino acids. The CDR3 spells CASSLAPWTLENYGYTF. The CDR3 coding sequence is TGTGCCAGCAGCTTAGCTCCTTGGACGTTGGAGAACTATGGCTACACCTTC.

CDR3 sequence (DNA): TGCAGCGTTTGGGGACGTCGCTACGAGCAGTACTTC. Translated, it gives CSVWGRRYEQYF. The chain uses TRBV29-1 and TRBJ2-7; D may correspond to TRBD1 or TRBD2 (5 bases each). CDR1 and CDR2 (germline): SQVTM, ANQGSEA. The CDR3 is 12 residues long. Trimming removed 5 bases from V and 3 bases from J, with 11 bases in between.

This clonotype was observed a handful of times. The genes are TRBV5-8 and TRBJ2-5, with D perhaps matching TRBD2 (6 bases). V was pared by 4 bases and J by 4 bases, with 14 bases between. CDR1 is SGHTS and CDR2 is YDEGEE in the germline V gene. The CDR3 spans 14 residues. The DNA for the CDR3 is TGTGCCAGCAGCCGTATCCTCGGGGGAGAGACCCAGTACTTC. Translation: CASSRILGGETQYF.

The chain has TRBV20-1 and TRBJ2-5; D is possibly TRBD1 (5 bases). The germline gives CDR1 DFQATT, CDR2 SNEGSKA (reference sequence). V was cut by 4 bases and J by 0 bases, with 15 bases left in between. The CDR3 length is 15 residues. This chain's CDR3 is CSAITLQEYQETQYF. The CDR3 DNA sequence: TGCAGTGCTATAACGTTACAGGAGTACCAAGAGACCCAGTACTTC.

This clonotype was observed a handful of times. The J gene is TRBJ2-1, the V gene TRBV12-3 or TRBV12-4, with 8 bases that match TRBD2. The CDR3 has 17 amino acids. Trimming cost V 5 bases and J 3 bases; bases outside gene matches: 12. CDR3 sequence: CASSISSGPTYYNEQFF. CDR3 nucleotide sequence: TGTGCCAGCAGTATATCTAGCGGGCCAACCTACTACAATGAGCAGTTCTTC.

This clonotype was counted only a few times. V usage is TRBV29-1 and J usage is TRBJ1-1; no firm D call. With 7 bases removed from V and 1 base from J, the gap between germline ends came to 7 bases. CDR3 size: 11 residues. CDR1 SQVTM and CDR2 ANQGSEA come from the germline V gene. The chain's CDR3 is CSADKNTEAFF. In DNA form, the CDR3 reads TGCAGCGCCGACAAGAACACTGAAGCTTTCTTT.

V usage is TRBV28 and J usage is TRBJ2-1; no definite D call. This CDR3 has 11 amino acids. Trimming left V 6 bases short and J 5 bases short, with 5 bases between. From germline, CDR1 is MDHEN and CDR2 SYDVKM. The DNA for the CDR3 is TGTGCCAGCAGAGGGAACAATGAGCAGTTCTTC. Translating it yields CASRGNNEQFF. Combining the CDR3 with reference TRBV28 and TRBJ2-1 gives the whole variable domain DVKVTQSSRYLVKRTGEKVFLECVQDMDHENMFWYRQDPGLGLRLIYFSYDVKMKEKGDIPEGYSVSREKKERFSLILESASTNQTSMYLCASRGNNEQFFGPGTRLTVL.

This clonotype was picked up a small number of times. This chain uses TRBV20-1 with TRBJ2-4, with D uncertain. The J call may be in error: the DNA end matches TRBJ2-7 better. Germline assignment: CDR1 DFQATT and CDR2 SNEGSKA (reference sequence). The CDR3 contains 10 residues. The CDR3 DNA reads TGCAGTGCTTTCCCGTACGAGCAGTACTTC. Residues: CSAFPYEQYF.